This TCR beta chain was profiled in a study of T cell responses to AZD1222 COVID-19 vaccine. Per germline, CDR1 LNHDA and CDR2 SQIVND (reference sequence). CDR3 length: 16 residues. The germline V and J ends were trimmed by 4 bases and 7 bases, with 20 bases remaining between them. The table came from immunoSEQ multiplex PCR; TCRdb's copy has only in-frame clones and leaves some out. This sample carries 75,000 to 90,000 clones, roughly nine tenths of them seen once, and the ten largest clones take more than 4.5%. This TCR came from an adult who received the AZD1222 COVID-19 vaccine. The chain combines TRBV19 with TRBJ2-1; D possibly corresponds to TRBD2 (6 bases). Sequencing used peripheral blood, obtained 28 days after the second AZD1222 dose. The CDR3 sequence: CASSSPTLGSRNEQFF. For the CDR3, the DNA is TGTGCCAGTAGTAGCCCAACTCTCGGGAGTAGAAATGAGCAGTTCTTC.